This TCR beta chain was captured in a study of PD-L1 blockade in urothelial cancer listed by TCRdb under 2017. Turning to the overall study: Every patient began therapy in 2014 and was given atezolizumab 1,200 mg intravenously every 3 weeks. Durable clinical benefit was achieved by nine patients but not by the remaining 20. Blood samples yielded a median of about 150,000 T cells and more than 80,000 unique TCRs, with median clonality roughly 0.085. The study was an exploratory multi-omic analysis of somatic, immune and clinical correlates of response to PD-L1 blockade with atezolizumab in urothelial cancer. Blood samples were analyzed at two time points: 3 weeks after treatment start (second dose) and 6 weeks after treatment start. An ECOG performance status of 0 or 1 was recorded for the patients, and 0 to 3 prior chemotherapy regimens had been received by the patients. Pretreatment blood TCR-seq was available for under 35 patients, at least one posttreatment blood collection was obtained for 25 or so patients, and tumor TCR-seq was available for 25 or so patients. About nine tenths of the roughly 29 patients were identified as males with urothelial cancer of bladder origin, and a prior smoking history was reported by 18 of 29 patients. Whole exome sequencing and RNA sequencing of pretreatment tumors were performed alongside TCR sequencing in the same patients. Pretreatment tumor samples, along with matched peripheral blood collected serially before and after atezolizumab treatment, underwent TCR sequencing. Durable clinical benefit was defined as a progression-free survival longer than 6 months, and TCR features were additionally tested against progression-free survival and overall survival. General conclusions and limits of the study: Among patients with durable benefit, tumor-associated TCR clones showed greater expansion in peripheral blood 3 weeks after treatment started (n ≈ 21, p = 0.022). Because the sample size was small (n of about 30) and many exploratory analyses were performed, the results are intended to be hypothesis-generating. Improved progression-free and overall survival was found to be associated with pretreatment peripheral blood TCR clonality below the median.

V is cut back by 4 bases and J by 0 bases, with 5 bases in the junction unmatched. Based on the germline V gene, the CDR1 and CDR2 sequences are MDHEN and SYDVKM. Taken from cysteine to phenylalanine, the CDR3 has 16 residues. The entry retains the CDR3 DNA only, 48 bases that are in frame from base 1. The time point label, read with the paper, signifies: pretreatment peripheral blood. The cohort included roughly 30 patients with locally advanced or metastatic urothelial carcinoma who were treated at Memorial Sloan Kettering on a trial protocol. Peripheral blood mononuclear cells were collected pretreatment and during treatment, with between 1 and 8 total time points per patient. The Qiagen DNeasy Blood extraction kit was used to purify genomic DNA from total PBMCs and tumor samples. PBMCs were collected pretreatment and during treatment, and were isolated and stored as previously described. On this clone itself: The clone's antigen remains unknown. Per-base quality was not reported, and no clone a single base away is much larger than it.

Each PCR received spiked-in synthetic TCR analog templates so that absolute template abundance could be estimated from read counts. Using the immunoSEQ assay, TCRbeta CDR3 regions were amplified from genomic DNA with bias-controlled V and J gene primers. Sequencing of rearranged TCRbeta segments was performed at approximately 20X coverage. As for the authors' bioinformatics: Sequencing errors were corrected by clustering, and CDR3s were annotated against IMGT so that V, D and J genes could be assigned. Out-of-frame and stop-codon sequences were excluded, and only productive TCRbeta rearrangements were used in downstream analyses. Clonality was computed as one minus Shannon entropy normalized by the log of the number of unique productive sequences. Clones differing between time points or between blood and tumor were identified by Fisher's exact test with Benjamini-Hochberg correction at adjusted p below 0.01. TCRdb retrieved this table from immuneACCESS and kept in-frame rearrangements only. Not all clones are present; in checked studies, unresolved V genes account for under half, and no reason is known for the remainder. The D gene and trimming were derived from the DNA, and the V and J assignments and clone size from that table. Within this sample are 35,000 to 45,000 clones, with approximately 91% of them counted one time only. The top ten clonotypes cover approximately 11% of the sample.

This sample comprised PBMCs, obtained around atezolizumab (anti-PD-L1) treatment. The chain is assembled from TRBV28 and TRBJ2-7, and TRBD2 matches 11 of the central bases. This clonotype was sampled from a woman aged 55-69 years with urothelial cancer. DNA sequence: TGTGCCAGCAGTTCCGGGACTAGCGGCCTCTCCTACGAGCAGTACTTC. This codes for CASSSGTSGLSYEQYF.